This T cell receptor (beta chain) was documented in a study of cytomegalovirus exposure and HLA in healthy donors. PCR employed 60 Vbeta and 13 Jbeta primers. Data came from immunoSEQ multiplex PCR; TCRdb stores just in-frame clones and leaves some out. The sample totals 200,000 to 250,000 clones. About this clone itself: Its antigen remains unknown.

General study results and limits: When analyzed later, a missense DCLRE1C variant was found to be linked to TCR beta V- and J-gene trimming.

The V segment lost 4 bases and the J segment 11 bases; nucleotides outside the gene matches: 16. Germline V gives CDR1 SGHAT, CDR2 FQNNGV. The CDR3 runs to 15 residues. The chain recombines TRBV11-2 with TRBJ2-5; TRBD2 matches at 7 bases. Specimen: PBMCs. The TCR was taken from a woman aged 30 to 39 in good health and CMV-seropositive. The CDR3 region is CASSSKGGSGSGQYF. DNA of the CDR3: TGTGCCAGCAGCTCCAAAGGCGGGAGCGGCTCGGGGCAGTACTTC. Full variable domain (missing parts from reference TRBV11-2 and TRBJ2-5): EAGVAQSPRYKIIEKRQSVAFWCNPISGHATLYWYQQILGQGPKLLIQFQNNGVVDDSQLPKDRFSAERLKGVDSTLKIQPAKLEDSAVYLCASSSKGGSGSGQYFGPGTRLLVL.